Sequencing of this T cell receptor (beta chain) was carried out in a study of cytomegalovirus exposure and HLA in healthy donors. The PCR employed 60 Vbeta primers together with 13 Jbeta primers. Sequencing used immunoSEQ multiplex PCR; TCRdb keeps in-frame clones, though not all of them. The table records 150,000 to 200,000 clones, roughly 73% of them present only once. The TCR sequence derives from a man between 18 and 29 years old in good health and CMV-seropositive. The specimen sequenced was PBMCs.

The CDR3 nucleotides are TGTGCCAGCAGCTTGGGACAGCTCACCGGGGAGCTGTTTTTT. Protein product: CASSLGQLTGELFF. The V and J genes are TRBV7-2 and TRBJ2-2, with TRBD1 matching 7 bases. There are 14 residues in the CDR3. The V and J ends lost 3 bases and 4 bases, in that order; junction bases with no gene match: 2. Germline V gene sequence: CDR1 SGHTA, CDR2 FQGNSA.